The next 28 T cell receptor beta chains were all read from a single sample in a study of blood T cell repertoires in COVID-19. Libraries were prepared by immunoSEQ multiplex PCR; TCRdb keeps only in-frame clonotypes and omits some of them. The profile shows some 160,000 clones, 70% to 90% of them singletons. What was sequenced was peripheral blood. Every receptor here comes from a man between 60 and 70 years old with acute or convalescent COVID-19.

The chain uses TRBV25-1 and TRBJ1-2; D gene ambiguous. The length of the CDR3 is 15 residues. Germline CDR1 MGHDK, CDR2 SYGVNS. Trimming took off 2 bases at V and 7 bases at J, with 17 bases between the two ends. CDR3 protein: CASSEPAGKFSGYTF. The CDR3 DNA reads as TGTGCCAGCAGTGAACCGGCGGGTAAATTCTCTGGCTACACCTTC.

The J gene is TRBJ1-3, the V gene TRBV4-2; D is undetermined. The CDR3 covers 17 residues. Trimming took off 1 base at V and 0 bases at J, with 13 bases between the two ends. The V gene's germline CDR1 is LGHNA and CDR2 YNFKEQ. CDR3 sequence reads: CASSQGRTSSSGNTIYF. The CDR3 DNA sequence: TGTGCCAGCAGCCAAGGCCGCACCTCGAGCTCTGGAAACACCATATATTTT.

This chain links TRBV27 with TRBJ2-3; D is perhaps TRBD1 (5 bases). Germline V gene data show CDR1 as MNHEY and CDR2 as SMNVEV (reference sequence). Trimming cost V 3 bases and J 6 bases, with 22 bases left between them. The CDR3 loop spans 17 amino acids. CDR3 sequence: CASSLGNSGLALDTQYF. The CDR3 DNA follows: TGTGCCAGCAGTTTGGGGAACTCAGGGTTGGCCCTCGATACGCAGTATTTT.

This clone was found a few times. CDR3 loop: CAWERRSSTEAFF. For the CDR3, the DNA is TGTGCCTGGGAGAGGAGGAGTAGTACTGAAGCTTTCTTT. This chain uses TRBV30 with TRBJ1-1; D is ambiguous. CDR1 is GTSNPN and CDR2 is SVGIG in the germline V gene (reference sequence). The CDR3 covers 13 residues. V lost 5 bases and J lost 5, with 15 bases in between.

V gene TRBV27 combines with J gene TRBJ2-1; no firm D call. This CDR3 has 11 residues. With 5 bases removed from V and 7 bases from J, the gap between germline ends came to 6 bases. Germline values: CDR1 MNHEY, CDR2 SMNVEV (reference sequence). The CDR3 spells CASSSINEQFF. The CDR3, as DNA: TGTGCCAGCAGTAGCATAAATGAGCAGTTCTTC.

This chain joins TRBV19 and TRBJ2-5; 7 positions match TRBD1. The junction had 4 bases not matched to a gene; V was cut back by 3 bases and J by 3 bases. This CDR3 is built from 14 residues. The germline CDR1 and CDR2 sequences are LNHDA and SQIVND (reference sequence). DNA of the CDR3: TGTGCCAGTAGTATTACGACAGGGAAAGAGACCCAGTACTTC. This encodes CASSITTGKETQYF.

The rearrangement links TRBV27 to TRBJ1-2; TRBD1 matches at 7 bases. The V gene end was trimmed by 3 bases and the J gene end by 4 bases; junction bases not matched to a gene: 8. This CDR3 comprises 15 residues. Germline loops: CDR1 MNHEY, CDR2 SMNVEV (reference sequence). CDR3 nucleotides: TGTGCCAGCAGTTTTGGGGCAGGGGGTATCTATGGCTACACCTTC. The encoded protein is CASSFGAGGIYGYTF.

This chain uses TRBV7-9 with TRBJ2-2, with D unclear. V was pared by 5 bases and J by 2 bases, with 15 bases between. Germline CDR1 and CDR2: SEHNR and FQNEAQ (reference sequence). The CDR3 sequence is 16 residues long. The CDR3 bases are TGTGCCAGCAGCCCGACTTTAAGGAGAAACACCGGGGAGCTGTTTTTT. It yields the protein CASSPTLRRNTGELFF.

J is TRBJ1-3 and V is TRBV29-1; D ambiguous. Trimming removed 6 bases from V and 2 bases from J, with 11 bases in between. The CDR3 contains 13 residues. Germline assignment: CDR1 SQVTM and CDR2 ANQGSEA. This CDR3 reads CSVTSGAGNTIYF. DNA of the CDR3: TGCAGCGTGACCTCGGGAGCTGGAAACACCATATATTTT.

This chain uses TRBV7-8 with TRBJ1-1; the match to TRBD1 covers 9 bases. The CDR3 is made up of 16 amino acids. The ends lost 0 bases at V and 3 bases at J; junction bases unmatched: 5. In germline, CDR1 is SGHVS, CDR2 FQNEAQ. In nucleotides, the CDR3 is TGTGCCAGCAGCTTAGCGCACAGGGGGCGAGACACTGAAGCTTTCTTT. Translation: CASSLAHRGRDTEAFF.

The V gene is TRBV10-1, the J gene TRBJ2-1; 9 bases agree with TRBD2. The CDR3 loop spans 16 amino acids. Germline V gene lookup returns CDR1 WNHNN and CDR2 SYGVQD (reference sequence). After removal of 4 bases from V and 8 bases from J, the junction contained 12 bases not matched to a gene. CDR3 DNA sequence: TGCGCCAGCAGTGTGACAGCGGGGGGCGATGCAGATGAGCAGTTCTTC. Translation: CASSVTAGGDADEQFF.

The gene calls are TRBV11-2 and TRBJ1-1, with D possibly being TRBD1 (5 bases). V lost 1 base and J 5 bases, leaving 11 bases between the germline ends. This CDR3 spans 14 amino acids. Germline CDR1 is SGHAT and CDR2 is FQNNGV. The CDR3 region is CASSLGEGRTEAFF. The CDR3 DNA follows: TGTGCCAGCAGCTTAGGGGAGGGGAGGACTGAAGCTTTCTTT.

CDR3 in amino acids: CARRDRGLNYGYTF. The CDR3 DNA follows: TGTGCCAGACGGGACAGGGGGCTTAACTATGGCTACACCTTC. This chain connects TRBV2 to TRBJ1-2, with 12 bases that match TRBD1. CDR3 length equals 14 residues. After removal of 9 bases from V and 1 base from J, the junction contained 3 bases not matched to a gene. CDR1 and CDR2 (germline): SNHLY, FYNNEI.

The CDR3 nucleotides read TGTGCCAGCAGCCCCGCGGCCAGGGGAAGGGAAAAACTGTTTTTT. Translated: CASSPAARGREKLFF. The rearrangement joins TRBV7-2 to TRBJ1-4; possibly TRBD1 for D (6 bases). Trimming took 5 bases from V and 8 from J, leaving 18 bases between them. CDR1 and CDR2 (germline): SGHTA, FQGNSA. This CDR3 contains 15 residues.

This rearrangement joins TRBV18 to TRBJ2-3; 11 nucleotides line up with TRBD2. The CDR3 extends over 17 amino acids. V dropped 4 bases and J dropped 3; count of bases not matched to a gene: 9. CDR1 is KGHSH, CDR2 LQKENI, per germline. The CDR3 sequence: CASSRIAGGTLTDTQYF. In nucleotides, the CDR3 is TGTGCCAGCTCACGGATAGCGGGGGGGACCCTGACAGATACGCAGTATTTT.

The chain links TRBV6-2 or TRBV6-3 to TRBJ2-1, with 7 bases identical to TRBD2. Losses at the gene ends were 2 bases for V and 0 bases for J; bases not matched to a gene: 1. The CDR3 runs 15 residues. Germline V gene lookup returns CDR1 MNHEY and CDR2 SVGEGT. The CDR3: CASSYGGGSYNEQFF. The CDR3 DNA reads as TGTGCCAGCAGTTACGGCGGGGGCTCCTACAATGAGCAGTTCTTC.

The rearrangement uses TRBV18 and TRBJ1-1; D might be TRBD1 (6 bases). CDR1 is KGHSH, CDR2 LQKENI, per germline. The ends were cut back, 3 bases at V and 8 bases at J, with 10 bases in the middle. The CDR3 length is 12 residues. The CDR3 nucleotides read TGTGCCAGCTCACCGCCAGGGGAGGAAGCTTTCTTT. Translating gives CASSPPGEEAFF.

This chain joins TRBV6-5 and TRBJ1-3, with 10 bases lining up with TRBD1. V was clipped by 6 bases and J by 2 bases; unmatched bases: 4. CDR1 MNHEY and CDR2 SVGAGI come from the germline V gene. The CDR3 runs 15 residues. The CDR3 bases are TGTGCCAGCAGACCAGGGACAGGGGCTGGAAACACCATATATTTT. It encodes CASRPGTGAGNTIYF.

The CDR3 DNA reads as TGTGCCAGCAGTTACTCGAAGCGGGGGGTCTACGAGCAGTACTTC. Translation gives CASSYSKRGVYEQYF. The gene calls are TRBV6-5 and TRBJ2-7; TRBD2 matches at 9 bases. With 0 bases clipped from V and 3 bases from J, the junction kept 3 bases outside the gene matches. CDR1 and CDR2 (germline): MNHEY, SVGAGI. The CDR3 runs 15 residues.

There are a few counts of this clone. V usage is TRBV4-1 and J usage is TRBJ2-7, with a tentative D call TRBD2 (5 bases). Trimming removed 1 base at V and 3 bases at J, with 10 bases between. The germline CDR1 and CDR2 sequences are MGHRA and YSYEKL. This CDR3 spans 14 amino acids. The CDR3 DNA reads TGCGCCAGCAGCCAAGCCGTCGACTACTACGAGCAGTACTTC. It yields the protein CASSQAVDYYEQYF.

This chain joins TRBV5-5 and TRBJ1-2; D remains ambiguous. The length of the CDR3 is 13 residues. The V end was cut by 1 base, the J end by 7 bases, with 11 bases between. From germline, CDR1 is SGHKS and CDR2 YYEKEE (reference sequence). CDR3 sequence (DNA): TGTGCCAGCAGCTTGAGAGGGAGTGGTGGCTACACCTTC. It encodes CASSLRGSGGYTF. The complete variable domain, with remaining parts taken from reference TRBV5-5 and TRBJ1-2, reads DAGVTQSPTHLIKTRGQQVTLRCSPISGHKSVSWYQQVLGQGPQFIFQYYEKEERGRGNFPDRFSARQFPNYSSELNVNALLLGDSALYLCASSLRGSGGYTFGSGTRLTVV.

The chain couples TRBV5-1 to TRBJ2-1, with 9 bases fitting TRBD1. After removal of 4 bases from V and 4 bases from J, the junction contained 6 bases not matched to a gene. The CDR3 has 15 amino acids. Germline V gives CDR1 SGHRS, CDR2 YFSETQ. The CDR3 DNA follows: TGCGCCAGCAGCCGAACAGGGGGCATGTACAATGAGCAGTTCTTC. Its translation is CASSRTGGMYNEQFF.

This clone was counted a single time. The chain combines TRBV7-9 with TRBJ1-1; D possibly corresponds to TRBD1 (5 bases). V lost 5 bases and J 6 bases, leaving 10 bases between the germline ends. The germline gives CDR1 SEHNR, CDR2 FQNEAQ (reference sequence). The CDR3 has 12 amino acids. The CDR3 sequence is CASSVPGAEAFF. In DNA, the CDR3 is TGTGCCAGCAGCGTGCCGGGGGCTGAAGCTTTCTTT. Filled out from reference TRBV7-9 and TRBJ1-1, the complete variable domain reads DTGVSQNPRHKITKRGQNVTFRCDPISEHNRLYWYRQTLGQGPEFLTYFQNEAQLEKSRLLSDRFSAERPKGSFSTLEIQRTEQGDSAMYLCASSVPGAEAFFGQGTRLTVV.

The chain combines TRBV15 with TRBJ1-4; perhaps TRBD1 as D (5 bases). The germline V and J ends were trimmed by 0 bases and 1 base, with 6 bases remaining between them. Looked up from germline, CDR1 is LNHNV and CDR2 is YYDKDF (reference sequence). The CDR3 is made up of 15 amino acids. CDR3 in DNA: TGTGCCACCAGCAGAGACAGGGTAACTAATGAAAAACTGTTTTTT. Protein sequence: CATSRDRVTNEKLFF.

This rearrangement joins TRBV29-1 to TRBJ2-5, with TRBD1 identical over 7 bases. The CDR3 is made up of 13 amino acids. Germline trimming cut 5 bases from V and 4 bases from J; bases unmatched to any gene: 7. Germline V gene lookup returns CDR1 SQVTM and CDR2 ANQGSEA. CDR3 nucleotides: TGCAGCGTTCAGTTGGGACAGCGAGAGACCCAGTACTTC. It codes for CSVQLGQRETQYF.

The gene calls are TRBV27 and TRBJ1-2; TRBD1 matches at 9 bases. The CDR3 length is 16 residues. Trimming at V came to 3 bases and at J to 2 bases, leaving 7 bases not matched to a gene. Germline V gene sequence: CDR1 MNHEY, CDR2 SMNVEV (reference sequence). The CDR3 DNA follows: TGTGCCAGCAGTTTTACAGGACAGGGGCGGAACTATGGCTACACCTTC. Translation: CASSFTGQGRNYGYTF.

The chain employs TRBV5-1 and TRBJ1-3, with 8 bases that match TRBD1. The CDR3 extends over 15 amino acids. Germline V gene data show CDR1 as SGHRS and CDR2 as YFSETQ. V gave up 1 base and J gave up 8 bases; unmatched junction bases: 8. CDR3 residues: CASSLFGDRSDTIYF. In nucleotides, the CDR3 is TGCGCCAGCAGCTTGTTTGGGGACAGGTCGGACACCATATATTTT.

This clone was recorded only once. The chain employs TRBV9 and TRBJ2-1; the D gene is possibly TRBD2 (6 bases). V shed 2 bases and J shed 6 bases, with 12 bases lying between them. The CDR3 spans 14 residues. Germline CDR1 reads SGDLS; CDR2 reads YYNGEE. The CDR3 protein is CASSVYGDFNEQFF. CDR3 coding DNA: TGTGCCAGCAGCGTGTATGGGGACTTCAATGAGCAGTTCTTC. Filled out from reference TRBV9 and TRBJ2-1, the complete variable domain reads DSGVTQTPKHLITATGQRVTLRCSPRSGDLSVYWYQQSLDQGLQFLIQYYNGEERAKGNILERFSAQQFPDLHSELNLSSLELGDSALYFCASSVYGDFNEQFFGPGTRLTVL.